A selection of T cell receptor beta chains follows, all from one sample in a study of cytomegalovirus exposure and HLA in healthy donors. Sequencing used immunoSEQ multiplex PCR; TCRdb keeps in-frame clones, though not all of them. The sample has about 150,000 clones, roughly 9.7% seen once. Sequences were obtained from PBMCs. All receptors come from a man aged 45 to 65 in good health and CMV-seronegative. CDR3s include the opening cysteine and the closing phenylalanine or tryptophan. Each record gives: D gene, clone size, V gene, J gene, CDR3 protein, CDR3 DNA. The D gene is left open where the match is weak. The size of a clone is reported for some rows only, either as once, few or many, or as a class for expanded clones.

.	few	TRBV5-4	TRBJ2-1	CASSWAGEQFF	TGTGCCAGCAGCTGGGCGGGGGAGCAGTTCTTC
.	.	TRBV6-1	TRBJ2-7	CASSGGQGWNEQYF	TGTGCCAGCAGTGGTGGGCAGGGGTGGAACGAGCAGTACTTC
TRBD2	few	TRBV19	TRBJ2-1	CASAMGLADYNEQFF	TGTGCCAGTGCCATGGGACTAGCGGATTACAATGAGCAGTTCTTC
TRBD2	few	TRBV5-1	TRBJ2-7	CASRGLAGGGEQYF	TGCGCCAGCAGAGGGCTAGCGGGAGGTGGCGAGCAGTACTTC
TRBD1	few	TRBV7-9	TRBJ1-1	CASSSLGGAARGTEAFF	TGTGCCAGCAGCTCTCTAGGGGGCGCAGCTCGGGGCACTGAAGCTTTCTTT
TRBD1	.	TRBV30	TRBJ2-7	CAYRDRAYEQYF	TGTGCCTACCGGGACAGAGCCTACGAGCAGTACTTC
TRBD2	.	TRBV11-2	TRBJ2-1	CASSIGGGYNEQFF	TGTGCCAGCAGCATTGGGGGGGGTTACAATGAGCAGTTCTTC
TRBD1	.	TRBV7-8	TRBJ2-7	CASSPRRDSRNEQYF	TGTGCCAGCAGCCCGCGCCGGGACAGTCGTAACGAGCAGTACTTC
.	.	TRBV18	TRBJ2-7	CASSQGLQRMDEQYF	TGTGCCAGCTCACAGGGACTGCAACGGATGGACGAGCAGTACTTC
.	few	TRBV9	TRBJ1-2	CASSVGEIYGYTF	TGTGCCAGCAGCGTAGGGGAGATCTATGGCTACACCTTC
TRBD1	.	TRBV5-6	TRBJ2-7	CASSRTGAYEQYF	TGTGCCAGCAGCCGGACAGGGGCGTACGAGCAGTACTTC